This TCR beta chain was sequenced during a study of shared clonotypes between healthy human individuals. Only in-frame clones appear in the TCRdb table, and some are missing; sequencing was by immunoSEQ multiplex PCR. Among over 2 million clones listed, about nine tenths were seen once. Germline V gene lookup returns CDR1 MNHEY and CDR2 SMNVEV (reference sequence). The CDR3 is 14 amino acids. The germline V and J ends were trimmed by 4 bases and 1 base, with 10 bases remaining between them. Every donor, a Caucasian adult, lived in Nashville, Tennessee. The chain combines TRBV27 with TRBJ1-2; D gene uncertain. The origin of this receptor is a man younger than 35 in good health. Some clones in this sample may be carry-over from other donors' samples. Sequencing was carried out using naive CD4+ T cells from PBMCs. As for subset: CD45RA+ positively selected. The DNA for the CDR3 is TGTGCCAGCAGTTCCCTAGACAATAACTATGGCTACACCTTC. It yields the protein CASSSLDNNYGYTF.